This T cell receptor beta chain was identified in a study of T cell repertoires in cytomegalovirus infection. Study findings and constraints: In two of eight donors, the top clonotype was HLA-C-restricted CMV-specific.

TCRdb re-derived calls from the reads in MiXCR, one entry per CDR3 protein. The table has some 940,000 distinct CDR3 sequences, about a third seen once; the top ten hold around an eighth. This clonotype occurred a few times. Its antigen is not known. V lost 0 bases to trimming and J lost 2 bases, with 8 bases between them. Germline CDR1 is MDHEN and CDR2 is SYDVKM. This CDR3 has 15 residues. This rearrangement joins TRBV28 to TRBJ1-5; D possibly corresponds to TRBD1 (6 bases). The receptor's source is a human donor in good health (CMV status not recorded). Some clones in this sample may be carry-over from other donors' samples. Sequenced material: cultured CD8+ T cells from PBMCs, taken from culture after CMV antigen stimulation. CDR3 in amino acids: CASSLWGGGNQPQHF. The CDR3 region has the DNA TGTGCCAGCAGTTTATGGGGGGGCGGCAATCAGCCCCAGCATTTT.